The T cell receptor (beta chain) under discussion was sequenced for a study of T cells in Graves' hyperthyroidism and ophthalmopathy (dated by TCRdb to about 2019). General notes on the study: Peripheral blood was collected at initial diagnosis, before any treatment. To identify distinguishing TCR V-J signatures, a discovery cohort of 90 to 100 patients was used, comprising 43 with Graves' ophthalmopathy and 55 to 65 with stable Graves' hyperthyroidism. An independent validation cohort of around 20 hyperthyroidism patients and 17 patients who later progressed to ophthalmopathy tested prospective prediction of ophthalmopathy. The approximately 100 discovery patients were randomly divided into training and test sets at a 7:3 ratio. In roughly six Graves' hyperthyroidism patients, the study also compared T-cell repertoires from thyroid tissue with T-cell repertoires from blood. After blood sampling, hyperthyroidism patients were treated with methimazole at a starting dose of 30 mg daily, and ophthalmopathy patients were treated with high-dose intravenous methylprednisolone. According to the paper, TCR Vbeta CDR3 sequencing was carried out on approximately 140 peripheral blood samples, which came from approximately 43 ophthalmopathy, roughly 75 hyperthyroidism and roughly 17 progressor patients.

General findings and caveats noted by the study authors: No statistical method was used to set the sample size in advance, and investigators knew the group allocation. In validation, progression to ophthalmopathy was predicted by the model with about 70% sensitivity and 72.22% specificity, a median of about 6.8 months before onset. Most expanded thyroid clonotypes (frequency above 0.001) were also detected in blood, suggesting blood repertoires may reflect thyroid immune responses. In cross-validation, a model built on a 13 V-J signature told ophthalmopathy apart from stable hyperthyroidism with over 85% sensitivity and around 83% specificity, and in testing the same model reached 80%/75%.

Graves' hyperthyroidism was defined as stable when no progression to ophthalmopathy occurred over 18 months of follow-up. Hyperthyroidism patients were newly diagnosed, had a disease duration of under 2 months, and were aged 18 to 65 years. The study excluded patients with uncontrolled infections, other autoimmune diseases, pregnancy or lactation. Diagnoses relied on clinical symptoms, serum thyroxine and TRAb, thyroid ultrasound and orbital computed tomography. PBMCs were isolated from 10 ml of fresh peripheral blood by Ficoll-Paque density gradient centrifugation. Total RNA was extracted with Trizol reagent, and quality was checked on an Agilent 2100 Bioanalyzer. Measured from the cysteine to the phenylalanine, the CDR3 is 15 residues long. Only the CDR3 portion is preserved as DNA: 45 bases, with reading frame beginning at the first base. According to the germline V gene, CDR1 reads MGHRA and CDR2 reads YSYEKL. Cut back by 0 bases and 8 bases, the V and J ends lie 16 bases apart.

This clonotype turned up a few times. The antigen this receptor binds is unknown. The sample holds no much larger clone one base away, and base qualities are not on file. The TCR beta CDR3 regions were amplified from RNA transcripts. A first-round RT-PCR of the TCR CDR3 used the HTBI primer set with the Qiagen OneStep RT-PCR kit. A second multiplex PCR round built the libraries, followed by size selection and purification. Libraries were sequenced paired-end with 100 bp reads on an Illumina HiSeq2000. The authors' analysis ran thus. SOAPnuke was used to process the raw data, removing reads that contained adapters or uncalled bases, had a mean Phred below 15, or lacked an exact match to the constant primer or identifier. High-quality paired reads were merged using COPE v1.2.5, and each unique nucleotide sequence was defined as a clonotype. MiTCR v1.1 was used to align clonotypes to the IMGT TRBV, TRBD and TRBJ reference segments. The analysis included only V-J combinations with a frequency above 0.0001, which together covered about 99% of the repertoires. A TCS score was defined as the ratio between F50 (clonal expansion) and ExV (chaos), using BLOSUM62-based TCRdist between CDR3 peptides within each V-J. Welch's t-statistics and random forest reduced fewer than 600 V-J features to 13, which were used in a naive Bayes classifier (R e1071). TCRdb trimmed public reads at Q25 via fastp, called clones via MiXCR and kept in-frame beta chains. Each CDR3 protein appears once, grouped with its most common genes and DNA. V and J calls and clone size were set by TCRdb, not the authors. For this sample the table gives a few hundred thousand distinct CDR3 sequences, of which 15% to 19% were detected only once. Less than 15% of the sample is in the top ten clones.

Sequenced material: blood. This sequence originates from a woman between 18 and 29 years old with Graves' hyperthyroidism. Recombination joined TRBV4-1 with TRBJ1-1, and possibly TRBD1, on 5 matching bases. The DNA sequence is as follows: TGCGCCAGCAGCCAAGATTTCCCAGGGCCAAAAGAAGCTTTCTTT. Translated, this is CASSQDFPGPKEAFF.